This T cell receptor beta chain appears in the sequencing data of a study of cytotoxic CD8 clonotypes in ibrutinib-treated CLL. The CDR3 spans 17 residues. V was clipped by 3 bases and J by 6 bases; unmatched bases: 11. Germline values: CDR1 SGHVS, CDR2 FQNEAQ. Method: immunoSEQ multiplex PCR; TCRdb's copy keeps in-frame clones and lacks some. The sample consists of roughly 45,000 clones, approximately 70% of them appearing once. The source of this sequence is a human donor with chronic lymphocytic leukemia. Sequenced material: PBMCs, taken after 24 months of ibrutinib treatment. The rearrangement uses TRBV7-8 and TRBJ2-3; 11 nucleotides align to TRBD2. This CDR3 is CASSLARRLAGSDTQYF. For the CDR3, the DNA is TGTGCCAGCAGCTTGGCTCGCAGACTAGCGGGGTCGGATACGCAGTATTTT.